These 9 T cell receptor beta chains share one sample of origin, sequenced in a study of T-cell memory formation after mild COVID-19. TCRdb reprocessed the 5' RACE reads via MiXCR and lists one record per CDR3 protein. The table lists tens of thousands of distinct CDR3 sequences, around 12% of them singletons. The sample comprised PBMCs or a T cell subset sorted from them (not recorded which). These receptors all stem from a man younger than 30 who had mild COVID-19 (a few samples of this study predate the infection). Cell type and time point are not known.

Note on this clonotype: The junction departs from germline at one end; a sequencing error may be responsible. J is TRBJ2-3 and V is TRBV15, with D tentatively TRBD1 or TRBD2 (6 bases each). Germline V gene data show CDR1 as LNHNV and CDR2 as YYDKDF (reference sequence). This CDR3 spans 15 amino acids. The CDR3 protein is CAGQKGGRGGDTRYF. The CDR3 region has the DNA TGTGCCGGCCAAAAGGGGGGAAGGGGTGGAGATACGCGGTATTTT.

The chain recombines TRBV5-1 with TRBJ1-1; D not certain. The CDR3 contains 14 residues. CDR1 and CDR2 (germline): SGHRS, YFSETQ. V gave up 5 bases and J gave up 1 base, with 12 bases separating them. CDR3 DNA sequence: TGCGCCAGCAGTCCAATGACACCGAACACTGAAGCTTTCTTT. Its protein product is CASSPMTPNTEAFF.

This chain connects TRBV6-2 or TRBV6-3 to TRBJ2-3, with TRBD2 matching over 8 bases. Losses at the gene ends were 11 bases for V and 1 base for J; bases not matched to a gene: 8. Per the germline V gene, CDR1 is MNHEY and CDR2 is SVGEGT. This CDR3 is 14 amino acids long. The CDR3 loop reads CAGDSGLGTDTQYF. CDR3 bases: TGTGCCGGTGACTCGGGACTAGGCACAGATACGCAGTATTTT.

This clonotype was picked up many times. The chain links TRBV6-1 to TRBJ2-1; 11 bases are shared with TRBD2. Germline loops: CDR1 MNHNS, CDR2 SASEGT. V gave up 8 bases and J gave up 0 bases; unmatched junction bases: 9. CDR3 length equals 17 residues. CDR3 coding DNA: TGTGCCAGCCGCGGGCTAGCGGGGGGCAGCTCCTACAATGAGCAGTTCTTC. Its protein is CASRGLAGGSSYNEQFF.

The rearrangement joins TRBV29-1 to TRBJ2-1; D is possibly TRBD2 (5 bases). V was trimmed by 5 bases and J by 7 bases, leaving 18 bases between them. This CDR3 spans 14 amino acids. Germline lookup yields CDR1 SQVTM and CDR2 ANQGSEA. CDR3: CSVSRPPGFNEQFF. The CDR3, as DNA: TGCAGCGTTTCCCGACCCCCGGGATTTAATGAGCAGTTCTTC.

This chain uses TRBV29-1 with TRBJ2-7, with D possibly matching TRBD1 (5 bases). The germline CDR1 and CDR2 sequences are SQVTM and ANQGSEA. V lost 4 bases, J lost 3 bases, and 13 bases lay in between. The CDR3 has 13 amino acids. The CDR3 DNA is TGCAGCGTTGCGCCAGGGATCAACTACGAGCAGTACTTC. Protein sequence: CSVAPGINYEQYF.

This rearrangement joins TRBV3-1 to TRBJ1-3; D uncertain. Germline CDR1 LGHDT, CDR2 YNNKEL (reference sequence). V was clipped by 3 bases and J by 4 bases, with 7 bases between them. CDR3 length: 13 amino acids. The CDR3, as DNA: TGTGCCAGCAGCCATATGGTCGGAAACACCATATATTTT. This translates into CASSHMVGNTIYF.

This chain's CDR3 is CASSLVWAQETQYF. The CDR3 DNA follows: TGTGCCAGCAGCTTAGTATGGGCACAAGAGACCCAGTACTTC. J is TRBJ2-5 and V is TRBV7-2; no definite D call. The CDR3 spans 14 residues. V shed 1 base and J shed 2 bases, with 8 bases lying between them. CDR1 SGHTA and CDR2 FQGNSA come from the germline V gene.

This clonotype was seen a few times. The chain recombines TRBV7-2 with TRBJ2-3; 11 bases fit TRBD2. Germline V gene sequence: CDR1 SGHTA, CDR2 FQGNSA. CDR3 length: 17 amino acids. V lost 4 bases to trimming and J lost 7 bases; unmatched junction nucleotides: 13. CDR3 bases: TGTGCCAGCAGCTCCTCCATAGCGGGGGGGATTTACAATACGCAGTATTTT. Its protein is CASSSSIAGGIYNTQYF.